In its sample, the clone carrying this T cell receptor beta chain was seen once. Its antigen is unidentified. Patients with Susac syndrome met the recently defined diagnostic criteria for definite or probable disease. The CDR3 covers 16 residues. Germline trimming cut 6 bases from V and 2 bases from J; bases unmatched to any gene: 13. Germline V gives CDR1 SQVTM, CDR2 ANQGSEA. The data were taken from a study of CD8 T cells in Susac syndrome. RNA totalling about 0.45 to 1 ug underwent reverse transcription with random hexamers. Amplification of TCR beta CDR3 across 54 Vbeta and 13 Jbeta was performed with immunoSEQ multiplex PCR. TCRdb analysed the immunoSEQ multiplex PCR reads with MiXCR anew, one entry per CDR3 protein. The repertoire holds fewer than 80,000 distinct CDR3 sequences, approximately 94% seen once, with about 0.5% in the top ten. Study outcomes and limitations: The study found that Susac CD8+ clonal expansion peaked in TEMRA cells and active patients. Susac-specific public clones were found in both the total CD8+ and the CD8+ TEMRA repertoires, with sixteen in the former and about 5 in the latter.

The chain has TRBV29-1 and TRBJ2-3, with 8 nucleotides matching TRBD2. Material for sequencing was CD8+ T cells from PBMCs. This clonotype was sampled from a human donor with Susac syndrome. The chain's CDR3 is CSVVRGASFPTDTQYF. The CDR3 nucleotides are TGCAGCGTGGTGCGGGGGGCGTCGTTCCCCACAGATACGCAGTATTTT.